This TCR beta chain emerged from a study of blood T cell repertoires in COVID-19. Original analysis: Amplified reference gene primers provided the basis for estimating nucleated cell counts. Only in-frame clones appear in the TCRdb table, and some are missing; sequencing was by immunoSEQ multiplex PCR. The V and J calls and clone size are taken from that table; D and trimming were inferred from the DNA. The table lists about 26,000 clones, almost 95% of them singletons, with around 2.2% in the top ten. V dropped 7 bases and J dropped 5; count of bases not matched to a gene: 13. Germline lookup yields CDR1 MDHEN and CDR2 SYDVKM. The CDR3 is 16 amino acids.

What was sequenced was peripheral blood. The rearrangement joins TRBV28 to TRBJ2-2; 7 bases map to TRBD2. This clonotype was sampled from a human donor in a cohort sampled during active COVID-19. Here the CDR3 reads CASTYGAGDSTGELFF. The DNA of the CDR3 is TGTGCCAGCACCTACGGGGCGGGGGATAGTACCGGGGAGCTGTTTTTT.